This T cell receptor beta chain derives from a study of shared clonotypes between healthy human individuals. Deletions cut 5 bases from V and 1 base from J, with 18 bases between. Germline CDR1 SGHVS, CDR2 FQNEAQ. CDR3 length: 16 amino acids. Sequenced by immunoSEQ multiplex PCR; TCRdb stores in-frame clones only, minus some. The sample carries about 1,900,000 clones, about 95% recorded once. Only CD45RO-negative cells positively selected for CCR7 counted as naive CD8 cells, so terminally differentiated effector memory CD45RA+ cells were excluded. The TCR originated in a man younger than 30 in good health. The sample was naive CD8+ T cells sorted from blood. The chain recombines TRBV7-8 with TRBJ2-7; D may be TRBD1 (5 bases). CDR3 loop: CASSLYRFSLSYEQYF. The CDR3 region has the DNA TGTGCCAGCAGCCTCTACAGGTTCTCGCTTTCCTACGAGCAGTACTTC.